The source of this TCR beta chain is a study of T-cell memory formation after mild COVID-19. Each CDR3 protein gets one entry after TCRdb re-called the 5' RACE reads with MiXCR. The table has about 260,000 distinct CDR3 sequences, roughly 17% seen once; the top ten hold over 20%. Germline CDR1 SGHTA, CDR2 FQGTGA. The CDR3 loop spans 15 amino acids. V lost 5 bases and J 1 base, leaving 14 bases between the germline ends. The source of this sequence is a man younger than 35 who had mild COVID-19 (a few samples of this study predate the infection). Cell type and time point are not known. The rearrangement links TRBV7-3 to TRBJ1-1, with TRBD1 as a possible D gene (6 bases). Source material: PBMCs or a T cell subset sorted from them (not recorded which). CDR3 protein: CASSPSETGNTEAFF. CDR3 DNA sequence: TGTGCCAGCAGCCCAAGTGAGACAGGGAACACTGAAGCTTTCTTT.